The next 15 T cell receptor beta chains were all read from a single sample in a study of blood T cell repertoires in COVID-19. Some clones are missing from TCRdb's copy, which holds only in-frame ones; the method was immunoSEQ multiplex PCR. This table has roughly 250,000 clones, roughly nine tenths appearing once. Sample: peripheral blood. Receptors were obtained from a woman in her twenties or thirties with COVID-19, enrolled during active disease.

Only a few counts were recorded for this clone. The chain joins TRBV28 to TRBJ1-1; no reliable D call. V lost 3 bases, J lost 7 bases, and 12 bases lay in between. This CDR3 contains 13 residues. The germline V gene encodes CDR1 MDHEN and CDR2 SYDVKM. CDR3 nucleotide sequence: TGTGCCAGCAGTTTTTTCCGAGATAGTGAAGCTTTCTTT. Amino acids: CASSFFRDSEAFF.

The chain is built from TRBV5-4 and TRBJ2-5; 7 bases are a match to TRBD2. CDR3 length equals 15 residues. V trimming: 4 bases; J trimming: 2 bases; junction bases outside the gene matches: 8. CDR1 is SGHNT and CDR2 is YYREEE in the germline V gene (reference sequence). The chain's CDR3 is CASSRPGGLQETQYF. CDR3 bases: TGTGCCAGCAGCCGCCCCGGGGGGTTACAAGAGACCCAGTACTTC.

The CDR3 DNA reads as TGTGCCAGTAGTATACTAGCCAAAAACATTCAGTACTTC. This translates into CASSILAKNIQYF. The chain joins TRBV19 to TRBJ2-4; no definite D call. CDR1 and CDR2 (germline): LNHDA, SQIVND (reference sequence). Trimming took off 2 bases at V and 0 bases at J, with 2 bases between the two ends. The CDR3 loop spans 13 amino acids.

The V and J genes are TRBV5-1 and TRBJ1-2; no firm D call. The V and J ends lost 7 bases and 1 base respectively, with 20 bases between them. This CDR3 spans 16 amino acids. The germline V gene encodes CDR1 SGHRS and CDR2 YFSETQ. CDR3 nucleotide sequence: TGCGCCAGCGGTGAGCCTGCCGCGGGCATTAACTATGGCTACACCTTC. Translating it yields CASGEPAAGINYGYTF.

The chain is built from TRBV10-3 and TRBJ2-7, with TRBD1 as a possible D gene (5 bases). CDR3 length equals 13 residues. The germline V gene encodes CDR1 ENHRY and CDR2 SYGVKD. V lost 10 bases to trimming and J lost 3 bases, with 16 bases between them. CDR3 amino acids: CATWGGVDYEQYF. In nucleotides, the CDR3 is TGTGCCACGTGGGGCGGTGTGGACTACGAGCAGTACTTC.

The CDR3 nucleotides read TGTGCCAGCAGCCTCCACCTACTAGCGGGGGGGAGTAATGAGCAGTTCTTC. Translating it yields CASSLHLLAGGSNEQFF. The chain links TRBV11-3 to TRBJ2-1; 13 positions agree with TRBD2. There are 17 residues in the CDR3. Per germline, CDR1 SGHNT and CDR2 YENEEA. V lost 5 bases and J lost 7; bases outside the gene matches: 11.

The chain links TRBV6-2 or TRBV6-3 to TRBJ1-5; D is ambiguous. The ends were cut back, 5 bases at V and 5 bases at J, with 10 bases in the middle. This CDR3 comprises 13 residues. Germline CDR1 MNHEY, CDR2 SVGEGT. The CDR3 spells CASSLLSDQPQHF. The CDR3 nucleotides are TGTGCCAGCAGTCTCCTTTCGGATCAGCCCCAGCATTTT.

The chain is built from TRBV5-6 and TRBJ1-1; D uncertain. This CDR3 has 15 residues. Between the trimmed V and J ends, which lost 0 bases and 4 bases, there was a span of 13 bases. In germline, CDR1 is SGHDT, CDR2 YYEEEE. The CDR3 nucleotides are TGTGCCAGCAGCTTGGGTCGAGGGCTGGGCACTGAAGCTTTCTTT. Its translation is CASSLGRGLGTEAFF.

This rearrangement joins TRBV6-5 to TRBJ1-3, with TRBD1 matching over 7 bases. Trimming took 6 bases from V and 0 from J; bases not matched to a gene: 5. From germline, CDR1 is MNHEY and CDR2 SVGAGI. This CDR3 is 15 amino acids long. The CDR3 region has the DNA TGTGCCAGCAGGGGACAGCCAAACTCTGGAAACACCATATATTTT. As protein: CASRGQPNSGNTIYF.

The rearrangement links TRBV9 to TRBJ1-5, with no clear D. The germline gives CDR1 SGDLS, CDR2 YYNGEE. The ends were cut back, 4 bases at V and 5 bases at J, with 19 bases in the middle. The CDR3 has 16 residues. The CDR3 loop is CASSSGTRRWDQPQHF. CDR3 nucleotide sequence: TGTGCCAGCAGCTCAGGAACACGAAGATGGGATCAGCCCCAGCATTTT.

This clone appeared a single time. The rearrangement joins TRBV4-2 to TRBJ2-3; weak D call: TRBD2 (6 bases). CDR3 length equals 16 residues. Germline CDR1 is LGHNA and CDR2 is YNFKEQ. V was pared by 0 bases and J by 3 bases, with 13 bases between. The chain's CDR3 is CASSQDAGLGTDTQYF. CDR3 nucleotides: TGTGCCAGCAGCCAAGATGCGGGGCTCGGAACAGATACGCAGTATTTT.

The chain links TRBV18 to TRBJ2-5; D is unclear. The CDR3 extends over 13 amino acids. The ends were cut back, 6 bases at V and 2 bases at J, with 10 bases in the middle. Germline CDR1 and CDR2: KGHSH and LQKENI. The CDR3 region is CASSQSRQETQYF. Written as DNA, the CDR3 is TGTGCCAGCTCTCAAAGCCGGCAAGAGACCCAGTACTTC. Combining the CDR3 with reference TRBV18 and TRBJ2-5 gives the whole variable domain NAGVMQNPRHLVRRRGQEARLRCSPMKGHSHVYWYRQLPEEGLKFMVYLQKENIIDESGMPKERFSAEFPKEGPSILRIQQVVRGDSAAYFCASSQSRQETQYFGPGTRLLVL.

The CDR3: CASSSPGVTEAFF. The DNA of the CDR3 is TGTGCCAGCAGCTCTCCAGGGGTCACTGAAGCTTTCTTT. The chain uses TRBV28 and TRBJ1-1; perhaps TRBD1 as D (6 bases). The CDR3 totals 13 residues. In germline, CDR1 is MDHEN, CDR2 SYDVKM. V lost 6 bases and J lost 4, with 12 bases in between. Based on the CDR3 plus reference TRBV28 and TRBJ1-1, the full variable domain is DVKVTQSSRYLVKRTGEKVFLECVQDMDHENMFWYRQDPGLGLRLIYFSYDVKMKEKGDIPEGYSVSREKKERFSLILESASTNQTSMYLCASSSPGVTEAFFGQGTRLTVV.

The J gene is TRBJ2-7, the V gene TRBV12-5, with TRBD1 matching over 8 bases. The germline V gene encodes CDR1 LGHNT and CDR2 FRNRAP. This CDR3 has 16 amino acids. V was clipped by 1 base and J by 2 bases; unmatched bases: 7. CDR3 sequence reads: CASGLAPQGGTYEQYF. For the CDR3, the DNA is TGTGCTAGTGGTTTGGCTCCACAGGGGGGAACCTACGAGCAGTACTTC.

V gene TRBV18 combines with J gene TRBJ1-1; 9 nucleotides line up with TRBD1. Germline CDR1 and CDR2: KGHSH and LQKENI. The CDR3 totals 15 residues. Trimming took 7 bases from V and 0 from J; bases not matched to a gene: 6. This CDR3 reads CASWDRAYMNTEAFF. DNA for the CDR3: TGTGCCAGCTGGGACAGGGCCTATATGAACACTGAAGCTTTCTTT.